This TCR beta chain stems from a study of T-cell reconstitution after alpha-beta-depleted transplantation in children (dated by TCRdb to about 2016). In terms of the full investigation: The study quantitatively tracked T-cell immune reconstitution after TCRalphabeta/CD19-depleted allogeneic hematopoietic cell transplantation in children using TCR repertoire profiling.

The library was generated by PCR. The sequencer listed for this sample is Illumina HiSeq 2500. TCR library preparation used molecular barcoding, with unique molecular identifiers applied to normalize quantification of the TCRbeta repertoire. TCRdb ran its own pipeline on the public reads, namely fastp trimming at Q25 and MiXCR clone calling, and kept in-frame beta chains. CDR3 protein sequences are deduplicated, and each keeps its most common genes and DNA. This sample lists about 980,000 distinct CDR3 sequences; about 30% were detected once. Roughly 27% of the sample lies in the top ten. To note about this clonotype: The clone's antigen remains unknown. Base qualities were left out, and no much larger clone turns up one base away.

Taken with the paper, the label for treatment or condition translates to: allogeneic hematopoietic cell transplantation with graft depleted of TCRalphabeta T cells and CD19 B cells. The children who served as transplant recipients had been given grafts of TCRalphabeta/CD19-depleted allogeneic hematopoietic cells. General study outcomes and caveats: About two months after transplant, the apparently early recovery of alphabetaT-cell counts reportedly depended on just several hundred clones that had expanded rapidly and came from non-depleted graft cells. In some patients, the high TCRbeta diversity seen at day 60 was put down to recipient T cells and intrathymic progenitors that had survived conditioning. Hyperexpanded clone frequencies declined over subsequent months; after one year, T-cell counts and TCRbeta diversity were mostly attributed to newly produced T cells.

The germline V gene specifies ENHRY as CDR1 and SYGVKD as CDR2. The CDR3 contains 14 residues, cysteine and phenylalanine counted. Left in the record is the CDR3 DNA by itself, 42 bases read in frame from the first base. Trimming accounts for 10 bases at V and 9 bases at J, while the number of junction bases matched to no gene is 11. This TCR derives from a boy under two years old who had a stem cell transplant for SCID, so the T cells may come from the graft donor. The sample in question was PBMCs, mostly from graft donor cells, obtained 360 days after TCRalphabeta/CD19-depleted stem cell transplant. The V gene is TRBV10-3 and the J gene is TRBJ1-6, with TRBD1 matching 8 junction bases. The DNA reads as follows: TGTGCCAGCGGGATGGACAGGGATGGTTCACCCCTCCACTTT. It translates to CASGMDRDGSPLHF.